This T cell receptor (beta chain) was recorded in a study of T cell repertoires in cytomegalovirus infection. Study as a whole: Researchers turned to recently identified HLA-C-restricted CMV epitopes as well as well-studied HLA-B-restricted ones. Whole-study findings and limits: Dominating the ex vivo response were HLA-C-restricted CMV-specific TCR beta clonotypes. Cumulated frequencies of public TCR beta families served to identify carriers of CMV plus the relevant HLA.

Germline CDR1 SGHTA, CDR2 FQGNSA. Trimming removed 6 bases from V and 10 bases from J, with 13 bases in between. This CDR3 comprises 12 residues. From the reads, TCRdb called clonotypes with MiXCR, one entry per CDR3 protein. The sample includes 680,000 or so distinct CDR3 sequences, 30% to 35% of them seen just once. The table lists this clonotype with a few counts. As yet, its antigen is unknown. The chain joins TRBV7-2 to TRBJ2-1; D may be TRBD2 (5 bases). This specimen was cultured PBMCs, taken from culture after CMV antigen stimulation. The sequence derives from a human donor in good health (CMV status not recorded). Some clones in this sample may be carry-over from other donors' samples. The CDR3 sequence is CASRRATEEQFF. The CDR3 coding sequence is TGTGCCAGCAGGAGGGCGACCGAGGAGCAGTTCTTC. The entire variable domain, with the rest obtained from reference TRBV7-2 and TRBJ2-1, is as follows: GAGVSQSPSNKVTEKGKDVELRCDPISGHTALYWYRQSLGQGLEFLIYFQGNSAPDKSGLPSDRFSAERTGGSVSTLTIQRTQQEDSAVYLCASRRATEEQFFGPGTRLTVL.